The rows below give T cell receptor beta chains drawn from one sample of a study of T cell repertoires in cytomegalovirus infection. TCRdb used MiXCR to reprocess the reads, holding one entry per CDR3 protein. The sample lists about 180,000 distinct CDR3 sequences, roughly 14% occurring once. The specimen was PBMCs. The receptors originated from a human donor in good health (CMV status not recorded). Some clones in this sample may be carry-over from other donors' samples. The conserved cysteine and the conserved F or W are not part of the CDR3 here. Each record gives: V gene, CDR3 length, J gene, CDR3 protein.

>TRBV5-6|11|TRBJ1-2
ASSLGYNYGYT
>TRBV28|12|TRBJ2-5
ASTLGTSQETQY
>TRBV7-2|14|TRBJ1-1
ASSSDRSRVGTEAF
>TRBV12-3/TRBV12-4|16|TRBJ1-4
ASSARDRVYGGDEKLF
>TRBV10-3|12|TRBJ2-7
AISESPGGYEQY
>TRBV12-3/TRBV12-4|13|TRBJ1-6
ASSPRGRYNSPLH
>TRBV24-1|13|TRBJ1-1
ATSDLQGQGTEAF
>TRBV7-2|15|TRBJ2-3
ASSLAGTPGRTDTQY
>TRBV7-6|11|TRBJ1-2
ASSLQGGGGYT
>TRBV10-1|12|TRBJ2-5
ASSEIGRQETQY
>TRBV6-6|11|TRBJ1-1
ASSYRQGAEAF
>TRBV7-2|13|TRBJ2-5
ASSLGDLYQETQY
>TRBV28|9|TRBJ1-1
ASFRGSEAF
>TRBV7-3|12|TRBJ2-5
ASSRATVQETQY
>TRBV28|13|TRBJ1-1
ASLEGQGMNTEAF
>TRBV7-2|12|TRBJ2-1
ASSSVAGGQEQF
>TRBV19|15|TRBJ2-5
ASSPVGTSGTQETQY
>TRBV7-2|14|TRBJ2-7
ASSFVTGTSAFEQY
>TRBV7-9|11|TRBJ2-1
ASEGPTYNEQF
>TRBV7-9|9|TRBJ2-7
ASSLAQEQY
>TRBV24-1|14|TRBJ1-6
ATTDLLVRNHSPLH
>TRBV12-3/TRBV12-4|13|TRBJ2-7
ASSFGLEFAYEQY
>TRBV11-2|10|TRBJ2-7
ASSPDVHEQY
>TRBV6-5|14|TRBJ2-6
ASSYRGLAGANVLT
>TRBV11-2|13|TRBJ2-3
ASSPTGGSTDTQY
>TRBV7-2|13|TRBJ2-1
ASSPEGGRYNEQF
>TRBV29-1|9|TRBJ2-7
SVELRYEQY
>TRBV7-2|14|TRBJ2-7
ASSLDRLAGVLEQY
>TRBV20-1|13|TRBJ2-3
SARDPGTSTDTQY
>TRBV7-3|10|TRBJ2-1
ASSLGADEQF
>TRBV29-1|12|TRBJ2-5
SALDREGRETQY
>TRBV7-2|11|TRBJ1-6
ASSLQGNSPLH
>TRBV7-2|12|TRBJ2-5
ASRTFGVRETQY
>TRBV28|12|TRBJ1-1
ASSFLGQPRGAF
>TRBV28|12|TRBJ2-7
ATPPGTASYEQY
>TRBV10-3|15|TRBJ2-1
AISESFREVSYNEQV
>TRBV5-1|12|TRBJ1-5
ASSFEQGSQPQH
>TRBV18|13|TRBJ2-7
ASSPPEGLSYEQY
>TRBV25-1|13|TRBJ1-5
ASSDGQGLGQPQH
>TRBV11-1|12|TRBJ2-7
ASSENRLSYEQY
>TRBV7-3|13|TRBJ2-1
ASSPGLAGGGEQF
>TRBV12-3/TRBV12-4|12|TRBJ1-1
ASSLRDQRTEAF
>TRBV5-1|14|TRBJ1-2
ASSLWSVGTGYGYT
>TRBV7-2|13|TRBJ2-7
ASSSGLATLYEQY
>TRBV29-1|12|TRBJ2-2
SVGTKSNTGELF
>TRBV5-4|14|TRBJ2-5
ASSLASGGRGETQY
>TRBV28|14|TRBJ2-2
ASGKQGAFGSGELF
>TRBV11-2|11|TRBJ2-7
ASSLGQGREQY